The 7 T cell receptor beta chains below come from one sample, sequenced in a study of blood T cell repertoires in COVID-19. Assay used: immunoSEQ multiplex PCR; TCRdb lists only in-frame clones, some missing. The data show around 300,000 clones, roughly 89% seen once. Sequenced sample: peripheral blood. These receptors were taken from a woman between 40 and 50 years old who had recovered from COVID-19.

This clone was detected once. The chain's CDR3 is CATSRVRLAGAETQYF. The CDR3 nucleotides are TGTGCCACCAGCAGAGTTAGACTAGCGGGAGCGGAGACCCAGTACTTC. This rearrangement joins TRBV15 to TRBJ2-5; 12 nucleotides line up with TRBD2. From germline, CDR1 is LNHNV and CDR2 YYDKDF (reference sequence). CDR3 length equals 16 residues. J lost 5 bases, V lost 1 base, and 5 bases had no gene match.

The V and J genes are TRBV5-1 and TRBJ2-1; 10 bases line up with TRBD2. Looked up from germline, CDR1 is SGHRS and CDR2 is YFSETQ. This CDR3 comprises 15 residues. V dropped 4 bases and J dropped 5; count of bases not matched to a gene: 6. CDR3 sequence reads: CASSPTSGHNNEQFF. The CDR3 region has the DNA TGCGCCAGCAGCCCGACTAGCGGGCATAACAATGAGCAGTTCTTC. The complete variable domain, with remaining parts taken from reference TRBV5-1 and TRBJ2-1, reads KAGVTQTPRYLIKTRGQQVTLSCSPISGHRSVSWYQQTPGQGLQFLFEYFSETQRNKGNFPGRFSGRQFSNSRSEMNVSTLELGDSALYLCASSPTSGHNNEQFFGPGTRLTVL.

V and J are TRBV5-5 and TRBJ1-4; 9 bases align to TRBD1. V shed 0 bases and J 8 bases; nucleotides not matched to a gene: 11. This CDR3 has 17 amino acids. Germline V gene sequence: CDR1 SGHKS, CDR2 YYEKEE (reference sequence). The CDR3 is CASSLVGVGTGNEKLFF. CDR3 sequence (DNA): TGTGCCAGCAGCTTGGTCGGGGTTGGGACAGGGAACGAAAAACTGTTTTTT.

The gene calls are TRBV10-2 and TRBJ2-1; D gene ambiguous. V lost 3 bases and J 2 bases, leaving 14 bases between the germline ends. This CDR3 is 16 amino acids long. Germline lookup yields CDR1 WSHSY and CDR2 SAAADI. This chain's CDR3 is CASSDPRWATYNEQFF. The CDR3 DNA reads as TGCGCCAGCAGTGACCCACGGTGGGCTACCTACAATGAGCAGTTCTTC.

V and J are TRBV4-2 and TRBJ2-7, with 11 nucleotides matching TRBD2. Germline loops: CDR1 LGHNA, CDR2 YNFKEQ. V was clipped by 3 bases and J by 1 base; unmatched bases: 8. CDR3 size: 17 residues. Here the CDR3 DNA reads TGTGCCAGCAGCCAGGAGGCTAGCGGGAGGCAATCCTACGAGCAGTACTTC. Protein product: CASSQEASGRQSYEQYF.

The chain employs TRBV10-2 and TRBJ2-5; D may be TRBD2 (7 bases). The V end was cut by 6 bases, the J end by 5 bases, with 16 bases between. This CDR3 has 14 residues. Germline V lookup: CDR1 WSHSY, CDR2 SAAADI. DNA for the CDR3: TGCGCCAGCAGAGGGCCGGGGGGCTGGGAGACCCAGTACTTC. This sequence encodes CASRGPGGWETQYF.

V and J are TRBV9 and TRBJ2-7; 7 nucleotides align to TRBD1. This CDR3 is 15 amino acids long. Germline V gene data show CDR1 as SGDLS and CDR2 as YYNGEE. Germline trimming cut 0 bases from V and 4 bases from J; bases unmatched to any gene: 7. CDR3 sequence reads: CASSVDPDRAYEQYF. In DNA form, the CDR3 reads TGTGCCAGCAGCGTAGACCCCGACAGGGCGTACGAGCAGTACTTC. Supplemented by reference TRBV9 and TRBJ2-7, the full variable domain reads DSGVTQTPKHLITATGQRVTLRCSPRSGDLSVYWYQQSLDQGLQFLIQYYNGEERAKGNILERFSAQQFPDLHSELNLSSLELGDSALYFCASSVDPDRAYEQYFGPGTRLTVT.